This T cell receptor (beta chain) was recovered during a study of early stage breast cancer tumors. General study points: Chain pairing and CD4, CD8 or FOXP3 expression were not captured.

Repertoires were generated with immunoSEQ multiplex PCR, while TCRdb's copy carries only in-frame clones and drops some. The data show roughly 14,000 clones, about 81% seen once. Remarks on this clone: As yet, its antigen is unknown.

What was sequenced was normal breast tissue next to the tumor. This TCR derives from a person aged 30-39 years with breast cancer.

The CDR3 is CAWMGGVETQYF. The CDR3 bases are TGTGCCTGGATGGGGGGTGTTGAGACCCAGTACTTC. The J gene is TRBJ2-5, the V gene TRBV30, with D maybe TRBD2 (6 bases). Germline V gives CDR1 GTSNPN, CDR2 SVGIG (reference sequence). Trimming pared 4 bases from V and 5 bases from J, leaving 11 bases between. The CDR3 loop spans 12 amino acids.